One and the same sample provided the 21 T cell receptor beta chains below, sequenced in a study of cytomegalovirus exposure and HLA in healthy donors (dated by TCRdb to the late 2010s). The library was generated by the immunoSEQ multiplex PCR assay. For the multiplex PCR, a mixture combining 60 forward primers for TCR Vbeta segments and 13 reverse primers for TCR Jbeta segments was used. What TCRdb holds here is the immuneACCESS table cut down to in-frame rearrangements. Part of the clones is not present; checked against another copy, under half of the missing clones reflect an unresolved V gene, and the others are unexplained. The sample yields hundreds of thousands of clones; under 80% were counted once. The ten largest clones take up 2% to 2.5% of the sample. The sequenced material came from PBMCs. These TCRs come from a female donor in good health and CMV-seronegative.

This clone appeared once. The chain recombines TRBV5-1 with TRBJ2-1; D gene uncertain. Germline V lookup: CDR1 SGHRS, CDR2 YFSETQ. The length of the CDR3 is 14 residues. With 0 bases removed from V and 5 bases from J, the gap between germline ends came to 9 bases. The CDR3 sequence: CASSLGQKNNEQFF. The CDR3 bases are TGCGCCAGCAGCTTGGGGCAGAAAAACAATGAGCAGTTCTTC.

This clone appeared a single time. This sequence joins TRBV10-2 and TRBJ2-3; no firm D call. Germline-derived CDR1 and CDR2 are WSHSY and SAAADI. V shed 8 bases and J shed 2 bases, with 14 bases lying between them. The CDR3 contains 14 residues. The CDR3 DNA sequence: TGCGCCAGCTTGGCCAGGCCACCCACAGATACGCAGTATTTT. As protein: CASLARPPTDTQYF.

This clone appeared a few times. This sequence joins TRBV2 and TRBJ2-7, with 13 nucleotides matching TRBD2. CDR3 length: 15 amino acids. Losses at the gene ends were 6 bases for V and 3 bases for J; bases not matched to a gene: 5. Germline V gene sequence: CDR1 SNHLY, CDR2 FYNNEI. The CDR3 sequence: CASRAGTSGNYEQYF. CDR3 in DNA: TGTGCCAGCAGAGCCGGGACTAGCGGGAACTACGAGCAGTACTTC.

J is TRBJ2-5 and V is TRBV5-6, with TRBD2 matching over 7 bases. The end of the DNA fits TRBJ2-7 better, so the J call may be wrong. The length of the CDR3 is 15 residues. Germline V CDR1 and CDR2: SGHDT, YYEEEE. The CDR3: CASSLAGGSSYEQYF. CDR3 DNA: TGTGCCAGCAGCTTGGCGGGGGGAAGCTCCTACGAGCAGTACTTC.

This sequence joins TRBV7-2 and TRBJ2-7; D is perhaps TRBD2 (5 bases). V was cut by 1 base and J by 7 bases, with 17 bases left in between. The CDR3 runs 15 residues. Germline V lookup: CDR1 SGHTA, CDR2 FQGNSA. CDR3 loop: CASSLGNRPRGEQYF. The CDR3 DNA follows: TGTGCCAGCAGCTTAGGGAATCGACCACGGGGAGAGCAGTACTTC.

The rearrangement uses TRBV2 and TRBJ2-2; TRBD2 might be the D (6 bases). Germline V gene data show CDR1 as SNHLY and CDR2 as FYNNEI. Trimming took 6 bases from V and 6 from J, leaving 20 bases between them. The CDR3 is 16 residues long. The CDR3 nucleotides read TGTGCCAGCAGCCGTACGCGGGAACCGCGTGCCGGGGAGCTGTTTTTT. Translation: CASSRTREPRAGELFF.

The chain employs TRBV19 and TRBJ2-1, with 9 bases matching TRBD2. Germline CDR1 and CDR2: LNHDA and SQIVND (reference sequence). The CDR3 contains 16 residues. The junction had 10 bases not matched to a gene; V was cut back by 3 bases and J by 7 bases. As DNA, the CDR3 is TGTGCCAGTAGTATGGGGCTAGCGGGACTTTTGAATGAGCAGTTCTTC. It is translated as CASSMGLAGLLNEQFF.

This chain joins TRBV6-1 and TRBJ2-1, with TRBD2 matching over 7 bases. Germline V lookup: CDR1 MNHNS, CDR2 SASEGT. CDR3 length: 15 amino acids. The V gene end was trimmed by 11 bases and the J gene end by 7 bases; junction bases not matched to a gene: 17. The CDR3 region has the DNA TGTGCCGCTGGGGGGAGGGAGAAAATAGGAAATGAGCAGTTCTTC. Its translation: CAAGGREKIGNEQFF.

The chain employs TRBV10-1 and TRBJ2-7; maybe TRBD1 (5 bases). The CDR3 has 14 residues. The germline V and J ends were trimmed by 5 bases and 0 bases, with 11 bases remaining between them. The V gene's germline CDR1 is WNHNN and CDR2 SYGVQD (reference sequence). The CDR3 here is CASSQSRGSYEQYF. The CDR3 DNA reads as TGCGCCAGCAGTCAATCTAGGGGCTCCTACGAGCAGTACTTC.

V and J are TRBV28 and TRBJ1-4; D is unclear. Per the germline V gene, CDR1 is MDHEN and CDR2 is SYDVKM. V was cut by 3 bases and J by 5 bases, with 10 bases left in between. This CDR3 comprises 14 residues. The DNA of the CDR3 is TGTGCCAGCAGTTTGGCGGGAGGGAATGAAAAACTGTTTTTT. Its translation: CASSLAGGNEKLFF.

The CDR3, as DNA: TGTCTCCCTTGCGGGGACAGGGGGGCTTATAGAGGGGGAAACACCATATATTTT. Its translation is CLPCGDRGAYRGGNTIYF. This chain uses TRBV10-3 with TRBJ1-3; 11 nucleotides agree with TRBD1. The CDR3 has 18 residues. Germline CDR1 is ENHRY and CDR2 is SYGVKD.

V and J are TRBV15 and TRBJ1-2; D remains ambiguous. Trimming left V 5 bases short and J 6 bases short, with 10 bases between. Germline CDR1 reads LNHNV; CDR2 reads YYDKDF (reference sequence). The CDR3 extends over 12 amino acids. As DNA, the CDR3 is TGTGCCACCAGCGACACGTGGGATGGCTACACCTTC. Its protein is CATSDTWDGYTF.

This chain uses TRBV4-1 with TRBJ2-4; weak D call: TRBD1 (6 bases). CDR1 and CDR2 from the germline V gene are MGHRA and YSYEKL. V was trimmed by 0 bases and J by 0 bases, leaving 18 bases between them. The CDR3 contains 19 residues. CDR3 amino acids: CASSQDLGAWRLAKNIQYF. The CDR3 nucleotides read TGCGCCAGCAGCCAAGATCTGGGGGCTTGGCGATTAGCCAAAAACATTCAGTACTTC.

For the CDR3, the DNA is TGTGCCAGCACACATCGGGACAGGGCTACTGGGCAGCCCCAGCATTTT. Its translation: CASTHRDRATGQPQHF. The rearrangement uses TRBV5-5 and TRBJ1-5, with TRBD1 matching 9 bases. This CDR3 has 16 amino acids. Trimming took 6 bases from V and 7 from J; bases not matched to a gene: 14. Per germline, CDR1 SGHKS and CDR2 YYEKEE (reference sequence). Full variable domain (remainder filled in from reference TRBV5-5 and TRBJ1-5): DAGVTQSPTHLIKTRGQQVTLRCSPISGHKSVSWYQQVLGQGPQFIFQYYEKEERGRGNFPDRFSARQFPNYSSELNVNALLLGDSALYLCASTHRDRATGQPQHFGDGTRLSIL.

The CDR3 bases are TGTGCCAGCAGCTTAGGAATGAGACTCGAGCAGTACTTC. Its translation is CASSLGMRLEQYF. This rearrangement joins TRBV7-9 to TRBJ2-7; D not resolved. This CDR3 is 13 amino acids long. Trimming removed 1 base at V and 6 bases at J, with 10 bases between. Germline V CDR1 and CDR2: SEHNR, FQNEAQ (reference sequence). Complete variable domain (other parts from reference TRBV7-9 and TRBJ2-7): DTGVSQNPRHKITKRGQNVTFRCDPISEHNRLYWYRQTLGQGPEFLTYFQNEAQLEKSRLLSDRFSAERPKGSFSTLEIQRTEQGDSAMYLCASSLGMRLEQYFGPGTRLTVT.

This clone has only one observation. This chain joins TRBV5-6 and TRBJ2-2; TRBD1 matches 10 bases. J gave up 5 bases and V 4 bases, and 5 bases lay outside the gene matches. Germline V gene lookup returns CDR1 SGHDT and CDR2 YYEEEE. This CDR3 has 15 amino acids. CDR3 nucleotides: TGTGCCAGCAGCGCGGGACAGGGGCCTACCGGGGAGCTGTTTTTT. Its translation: CASSAGQGPTGELFF.

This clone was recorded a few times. The CDR3 sequence is CASSPRRLGNHYEQYF. CDR3 bases: TGTGCCAGCTCACCTCGGAGACTAGGGAACCACTACGAGCAGTACTTC. The rearrangement joins TRBV18 to TRBJ2-7, with a possible D match to TRBD2 (6 bases). Germline V lookup: CDR1 KGHSH, CDR2 LQKENI. This CDR3 comprises 16 residues. V lost 3 bases to trimming and J lost 3 bases, with 18 bases between them.

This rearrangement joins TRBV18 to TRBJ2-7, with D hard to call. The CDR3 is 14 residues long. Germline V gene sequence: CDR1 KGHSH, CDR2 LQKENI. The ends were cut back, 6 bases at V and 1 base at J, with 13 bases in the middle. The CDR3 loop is CASSHSGTSYEQYF. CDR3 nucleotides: TGTGCCAGCTCCCACAGTGGTACTTCCTACGAGCAGTACTTC.

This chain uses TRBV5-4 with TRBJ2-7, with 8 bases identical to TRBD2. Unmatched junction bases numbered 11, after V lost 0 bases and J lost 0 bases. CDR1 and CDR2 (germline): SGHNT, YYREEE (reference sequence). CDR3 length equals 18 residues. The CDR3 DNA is TGTGCCAGCAGCTTGGAGTCCGGCGGGAGGACTTACTCCTACGAGCAGTACTTC. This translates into CASSLESGGRTYSYEQYF.

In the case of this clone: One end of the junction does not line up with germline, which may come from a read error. In DNA form, the CDR3 reads TGCGCCAGCAGCCAGACTAGCGGGAGGGATTACGTGCAGTACTTC. As protein: CASSQTSGRDYVQYF. This sequence joins TRBV4-1 and TRBJ2-7; 14 bases line up with TRBD2. Looked up from germline, CDR1 is MGHRA and CDR2 is YSYEKL. The CDR3 is made up of 15 amino acids.

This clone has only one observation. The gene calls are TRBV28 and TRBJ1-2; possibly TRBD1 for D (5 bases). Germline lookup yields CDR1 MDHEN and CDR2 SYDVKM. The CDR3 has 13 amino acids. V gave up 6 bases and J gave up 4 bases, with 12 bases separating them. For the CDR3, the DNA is TGTGCCAGCAGAACCAGGGCAGCCTATGGCTACACCTTC. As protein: CASRTRAAYGYTF.